This entry features one T cell receptor beta chain sequence. This clone was seen a handful of times. This receptor's antigen is unknown. There are no base qualities to consult, and no much larger clone falls within one base. The germline V gene provides CDR1 SQVTM and CDR2 ANQGSEA. Its CDR3 holds 13 amino acids, cysteine through phenylalanine. Left in the record is the CDR3 DNA by itself, 39 bases read in frame from the first base. Germline trimming: 3 bases from V, 4 bases from J; junction bases outside gene matches: 4. Participants in the prospective study were enrolled through a virtual design, were aged roughly 18 to 100 years, and lived in roughly 24 United States geographic areas. In the prospective study, participants were assigned to cohorts based on the clinical history participants reported in a screening survey and a study questionnaire. Mobile phlebotomists in the prospective study collected whole blood, serum and a nasopharyngeal or oropharyngeal swab from every participant. Over an approximately 2-month period, participants in the prospective study had the option of providing additional blood draws and questionnaires. Before DNA extraction, prospective study blood samples were shipped either frozen or at room temperature.

This entry is derived from a study of blood T cell repertoires in COVID-19 (dated by TCRdb to between 2020 and 2021). General notes on the study: Collaborator samples came from the United States, Italy and Spain and covered acute and convalescent phases of COVID-19. The material from the prospective study consisted of cDNA or gDNA derived from T cells, B-cell-depleted T cells, or PBMCs. Deeply sampled blood TCRbeta repertoires from subjects exposed to, actively infected with, or recovered from COVID-19 were included in the dataset. A freely available public database, intended as a resource for researchers studying the immune response to SARS-CoV-2, is where the repertoires were released. Samples came from the ongoing ImmuneRACE study (first 160 participants) plus 1,254 subjects from 6 global collaborators. A de-identified subject ID, COVID-19 status, age in years and sex were almost always included in the sample metadata. HLA class I and class II types, where available, came from metadata supplied by the sample provider rather than from assay-based typing.

Paper-wide results and their limitations: The quantity of clinical and demographic metadata differed by source and by participant and was supplied without curation.

The immunoSEQ Assay, a bias-controlled multiplex PCR, was used to amplify TCRbeta CDR3 regions from genomic DNA. Per the original workflow: The number of nucleated cells in each sample was estimated by amplification of reference gene primers within the assay. Sequence reads were collapsed and filtered to measure the absolute abundance of every unique TCRbeta CDR3 rearrangement. For each sample, productive Simpson clonality was calculated as the square root of Simpson's diversity index over productive rearrangements. This immuneACCESS table, as held by TCRdb, lists in-frame sequences with V and J called but not all clones. Of the missing ones, under half trace to an unresolved V gene in checked studies; the others have no known cause. The V and J calls and the clone size are those of that table, but D and trimming were determined from the DNA. The sample profile shows roughly 200,000 clones; 86% of them were found once. The ten largest account for around 5.7% of the sample.

The chain joins TRBV29-1 to TRBJ1-1; TRBD1 fits 8 bases in the junction. The sample consisted of PBMCs or T cells enriched from blood (not recorded which). This TCR was recovered from a man aged 40-49 years with acute COVID-19. The CDR3 protein sequence reads: CSVDDRGSTEAFF. At the DNA level, the sequence is TGCAGCGTTGATGACAGGGGAAGCACTGAAGCTTTCTTT.